Listed below are T cell receptor beta chains from one sample, sequenced in a study of T cells after yellow fever vaccination. TCRdb redid the calling of the 5' RACE reads with MiXCR, one entry per CDR3 protein. The sample gives 60,000 to 95,000 distinct CDR3 sequences, about 7.2% of which show up once; over 25% is in the top ten. This specimen consisted of CD8+ T cells sorted from PBMCs, obtained 10 to 11 days after the first yellow fever vaccination. These receptors all come from a man between 18 and 29 years old who received the YFV17D yellow fever vaccine. Both conserved end residues are part of each CDR3. The D gene is left open where the match is weak. Clone size is not always given. Where it is, it says once, few, many or a class for expanded clones.

j_gene	d_gene	v_gene	abundance	CDR3aa
TRBJ1-2	TRBD1	TRBV4-1	many	CASSQEVETGAYGYTF
TRBJ2-7	TRBD2	TRBV30	NA	CACRAGTSGPYEQYF
TRBJ1-5	NA	TRBV7-9	NA	CASSLVGPNRNQPQHF
TRBJ2-3	TRBD2	TRBV9	NA	CASSVSGGLTDTQYF
TRBJ2-1	NA	TRBV13	many	CASRSPSEQFF
TRBJ2-1	NA	TRBV7-3	large	CASSRGASGYNEQFF
TRBJ2-7	TRBD2	TRBV3-1	many	CASSQGTSGAYEQYF
TRBJ2-7	TRBD1	TRBV13	many	CASSPPRTGGLGYEQYF
TRBJ1-2	NA	TRBV4-2	NA	CASREDYGYGYTF
TRBJ2-1	TRBD2	TRBV29-1	many	CSLGDYLGNEQFF
TRBJ2-7	NA	TRBV29-1	many	CSVPWGNEQYF
TRBJ2-3	NA	TRBV4-1	NA	CASSHRHGDTQYF
TRBJ2-3	NA	TRBV6-2/TRBV6-3	many	CASSYQRGALTDTQYF
TRBJ2-1	NA	TRBV15	NA	CATSRGPPGGVSLTYNEQFF
TRBJ2-3	TRBD2	TRBV12-3/TRBV12-4	many	CASSRRTSDADTQYF
TRBJ2-1	TRBD1	TRBV25-1	NA	CASSEVGRGRNEQFF
TRBJ1-6	NA	TRBV27	many	CASKGPINSPLHF
TRBJ2-3	TRBD2	TRBV6-5	many	CASSYSYPASGGEDTQYF
TRBJ2-3	TRBD2	TRBV5-5	many	CASSLAGGIGTDTQYF
TRBJ2-2	NA	TRBV4-3	few	CASSQDLAGFTGELFF
TRBJ2-2	TRBD1	TRBV3-1	NA	CASSPGQGGTGELFF
TRBJ2-1	TRBD2	TRBV4-3	many	CASSQVYLRGGYNEQFF
TRBJ2-5	TRBD1	TRBV12-3/TRBV12-4	few	CASKLQGSRQETQYF
TRBJ2-7	NA	TRBV19	NA	CASSIAGNSYEQYF
TRBJ2-5	TRBD1	TRBV18	many	CASSQGTDLYF
TRBJ2-1	NA	TRBV4-1	many	CASSQAPGGEQFF
TRBJ2-5	NA	TRBV9	many	CASSVVPGETETQYF
TRBJ1-5	NA	TRBV7-2	NA	CASSLGEGSVQPQHF
TRBJ1-1	NA	TRBV29-1	many	CSVEDLVSQGTEAFF
TRBJ2-1	NA	TRBV5-1	many	CASCWTDSSYNEQFF
TRBJ2-2	NA	TRBV2	many	CASSEARASTGELFF
TRBJ1-1	NA	TRBV5-5	few	CASSLLAGRHTEAFF
TRBJ2-7	TRBD2	TRBV13	NA	CASSWIAGGIYEQYF
TRBJ1-1	NA	TRBV12-3/TRBV12-4	many	CASSPDLTGKAFF
TRBJ2-1	TRBD2	TRBV5-1	many	CASSPGLAGGSDNEQFF
TRBJ2-7	NA	TRBV5-5	many	CASHQGSMTYEQYF
TRBJ2-2	TRBD1	TRBV7-4	many	CASSSGTGGSPGELFF
TRBJ2-3	NA	TRBV6-1	many	CASSEDRVESDTQYF
TRBJ2-2	NA	TRBV7-2	many	CASSFGSGGTGELFF
TRBJ2-3	NA	TRBV28	many	CASRFRGDTQYF
TRBJ2-6	NA	TRBV12-3/TRBV12-4	many	CASSLVPSGANVLTF
TRBJ2-1	TRBD2	TRBV7-9	NA	CASSLRGLALNNEQFF
TRBJ1-3	NA	TRBV4-3	NA	CASSQDGSSGNTIYF
TRBJ2-6	TRBD1	TRBV11-1	NA	CASSQQTGTGRPSGANVLTF
TRBJ1-6	NA	TRBV6-1	few	CASSDFGHNSPLHF
TRBJ2-7	NA	TRBV4-1	many	CASSHLRGYEQYF